The rows below give T cell receptor beta chains drawn from one sample of a study of cytomegalovirus exposure and HLA in healthy donors. Sequencing used immunoSEQ multiplex PCR; TCRdb keeps in-frame clones, though not all of them. The repertoire has about 150,000 clones, around 80% of them found once; the top ten carry more than 10%. Material: PBMCs. The receptor source for this set is a man between 35 and 55 years old in good health and CMV-seropositive. CDR3s include the opening cysteine and the closing phenylalanine or tryptophan. The order of the fields is V gene, D gene, J gene, clone size, CDR3 length, CDR3 DNA, CDR3 protein. D genes are given only for firm matches. Size is stated for part of the rows, as once, few or many counts, or as a class when the clone is expanded.

>TRBV27|-|TRBJ1-5|-|16
TGTGCCAGCAGTTTGCTATTCTTTATTAGCAATCAGCCCCAGCATTTT
CASSLLFFISNQPQHF
>TRBV7-8|-|TRBJ1-6|-|15
TGTGCCAGCAGCGATGTCGACAGGCTTAATTCACCCCTCCACTTT
CASSDVDRLNSPLHF
>TRBV28|TRBD2|TRBJ2-3|-|17
TGTGCCAGCAGTTTATTGGCTAGCGGGGGGTTCACAGATACGCAGTATTTT
CASSLLASGGFTDTQYF
>TRBV5-6|TRBD2|TRBJ2-3|-|16
TGTGCCAGCAGCTTGGTTACTAGCGGGGGCACAGATACGCAGTATTTT
CASSLVTSGGTDTQYF
>TRBV7-6|-|TRBJ1-3|-|16
TGTGCCAGCAGCTTAGCGCAGGGGTACGATGTTGACACCATATATTTT
CASSLAQGYDVDTIYF
>TRBV6-6|TRBD1|TRBJ1-5|-|14
TGTGCCAGCAGTGCTACAGGGGGCAATCAGCCCCAGCATTTT
CASSATGGNQPQHF
>TRBV19|-|TRBJ2-7|-|11
TGTGCCAGTAGTATGCGGAACGAGCAGTACTTC
CASSMRNEQYF
>TRBV7-5|-|TRBJ2-3|once|16
TGTGTCAGAAGCCTCAGAGCGCGGGTTGCCACAGATACGCAGTATTTT
CVRSLRARVATDTQYF
>TRBV4-1|TRBD2|TRBJ2-3|once|14
TGCGCCAGCAGCCAAGAGGGGACTACAAATACGCAGTATTTT
CASSQEGTTNTQYF
>TRBV7-2|-|TRBJ1-1|few|16
TGTGCCAGCAGCTCCATTCTCCCCCCAGGTTACACTGAAGCTTTCTTT
CASSSILPPGYTEAFF
>TRBV7-6|TRBD1|TRBJ1-3|-|14
TGTGCCAGCAGCTCTCGGACAGGCGGAAACACCATATATTTT
CASSSRTGGNTIYF
>TRBV27|TRBD1|TRBJ2-7|-|15
TGTGCCAGCAGTCCACTACAGGGGAAATCCTACGAGCAGTACTTC
CASSPLQGKSYEQYF
>TRBV7-9|TRBD2|TRBJ2-5|-|13
TGTGCCAGCAGCTCTGGACTAGAAGAGACCCAGTACTTC
CASSSGLEETQYF
>TRBV7-3|TRBD2|TRBJ2-1|-|14
TGTGCCAGCAGCGTAAGCGGGACCCACAATGAGCAGTTCTTC
CASSVSGTHNEQFF
>TRBV10-3|TRBD1|TRBJ1-1|once|14
TGTGCCATCAGTGAGGGACAGGCGAACACTGAAGCTTTCTTT
CAISEGQANTEAFF
>TRBV5-4|TRBD1|TRBJ1-2|few|14
TGTGCCAGCAGCCCTCCCGACAGGGCCTATGGCTACACCTTC
CASSPPDRAYGYTF
>TRBV7-2|-|TRBJ2-7|few|14
TGTGCCAGCATTTCCGCCAGGGCAGCTCGCGAGCAGTACTTC
CASISARAAREQYF
>TRBV10-3|TRBD2|TRBJ2-7|-|15
TGTGCCATCAGTGCACTAGCGGGAGGCGACCACGAGCAGTACTTC
CAISALAGGDHEQYF